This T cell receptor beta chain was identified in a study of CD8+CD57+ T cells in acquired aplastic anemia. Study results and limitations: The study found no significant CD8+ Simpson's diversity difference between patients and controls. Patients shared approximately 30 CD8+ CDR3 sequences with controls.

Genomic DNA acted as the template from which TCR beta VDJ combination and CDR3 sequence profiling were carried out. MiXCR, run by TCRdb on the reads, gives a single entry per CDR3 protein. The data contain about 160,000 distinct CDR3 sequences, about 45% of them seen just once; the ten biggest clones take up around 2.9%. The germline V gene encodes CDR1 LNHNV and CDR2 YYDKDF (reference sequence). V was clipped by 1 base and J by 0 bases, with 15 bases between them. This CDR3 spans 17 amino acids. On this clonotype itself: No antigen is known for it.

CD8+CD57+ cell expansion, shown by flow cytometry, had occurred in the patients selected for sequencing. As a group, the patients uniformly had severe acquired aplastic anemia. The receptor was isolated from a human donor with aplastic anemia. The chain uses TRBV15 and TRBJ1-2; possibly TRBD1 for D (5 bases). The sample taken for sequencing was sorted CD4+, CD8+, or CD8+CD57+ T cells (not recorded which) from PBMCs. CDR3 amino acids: CATSRGGWDGTNYGYTF. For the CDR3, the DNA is TGTGCCACCAGCAGAGGGGGGTGGGACGGAACTAACTATGGCTACACCTTC.